One T cell receptor beta chain is described in this entry. The antigen is unknown. The CDR3 length is 13 residues. With 6 bases removed from V and 4 bases from J, the gap between germline ends came to 10 bases. Germline CDR1 is MNHEY and CDR2 is SMNVEV (reference sequence). All of the isolated RNA was reverse transcribed, so expressed TCRB transcripts were sequenced. The repertoire was sequenced with immunoSEQ multiplex PCR; TCRdb's copy has only in-frame clones and lacks some. The sample has under 200,000 clones; around 8.5% are singletons. The record originates from a study of beta chain features in type 1 diabetes. Overall study: When patients were set against healthy donors, age, gender and cell yields were similar.

Study results and limitations: Comparison showed that naive, central memory and Treg TCRB repertoires appeared more similar among patients than among healthy donors.

Only one heparinised blood draw was taken per donor, and its volume averaged around 110 mL. Using CD45RO/CCR7/CD25/CD127/CD95/CD27, CD4+ naive, central memory, regulatory and stem cell-like memory cells were sorted. The specimen sequenced was central memory CD4+ T cells from blood. The receptor comes from a man younger than 30 in good health. The rearrangement joins TRBV27 to TRBJ2-1; D is ambiguous. The chain's CDR3 is CASSPVLYNEQFF. In DNA, the CDR3 is TGTGCCAGCAGCCCCGTTCTTTACAATGAGCAGTTCTTC.